The sequence of this T cell receptor (beta chain) was determined in a study of blood T cell repertoires in COVID-19. Study background: Some COVID-19 samples were acute and others convalescent; all came from the United States, Italy and Spain. PBMCs, B-cell-depleted T cells, or T cells provided the cDNA or gDNA that made up the material.

Per the original methods: Estimates of nucleated cell counts were drawn from the amplification of reference gene primers. The protocol was immunoSEQ multiplex PCR, while the TCRdb copy is restricted to in-frame clones and leaves out a portion. V and J calls and clone size come straight from that table; D and trimming were deduced from the DNA. This sample has some 240,000 clones, with 90% found just once. Germline CDR1 MNHEY, CDR2 SVGAGI. The CDR3 sequence is 15 residues long. The V gene end was trimmed by 10 bases and the J gene end by 3 bases; junction bases not matched to a gene: 13. The receptor comes from a woman aged 55-69 years with COVID-19, enrolled during active disease. The chain combines TRBV6-5 with TRBJ1-1; 8 nucleotides line up with TRBD1. The sample was peripheral blood. CDR3 residues: CATIPMTGVDTEAFF. CDR3 coding DNA: TGTGCCACCATACCAATGACAGGGGTGGACACTGAAGCTTTCTTT.